Listed here are 31 T cell receptor beta chains from one sample, sequenced in a study of blood T cells in healthy people across ages. Then a second PCR, running about 7 to 11 cycles, was carried out with a sample-barcoded 5' primer and a J-beta primer mix. One entry per CDR3 protein results from TCRdb running MiXCR on the 5' RACE reads. The sample has 500,000 to 650,000 distinct CDR3 sequences, around 27% seen once. The same data also contributed to another study, on T cells of mothers and their children.

Specimen: blood. The receptors stem from a boy between 2 and 10 years old in good health.

This sequence joins TRBV7-9 and TRBJ2-5; tentative D call: TRBD2 (6 bases). Per germline, CDR1 SEHNR and CDR2 FQNEAQ (reference sequence). Trimming took off 5 bases at V and 2 bases at J, with 9 bases between the two ends. CDR3 length equals 13 residues. In DNA, the CDR3 is TGTGCCAGCAGCGGGACTTTTCAAGAGACCCAGTACTTC. Protein product: CASSGTFQETQYF.

Points on this clonotype: At one boundary the junction diverges from the germline segment, which might be a read error. The chain employs TRBV7-9 and TRBJ2-3; 9 nucleotides match TRBD1. The CDR3 contains 17 residues. CDR1 SEHNR and CDR2 FQNEAQ come from the germline V gene (reference sequence). This CDR3 is CASSGPGQGISTDTQYF. In nucleotides, the CDR3 is TGTGCCAGCAGCGGTCCGGGACAGGGTATTAGCACGGATACGCAGTATTTT.

This sequence joins TRBV9 and TRBJ2-5; D perhaps matches TRBD2 (6 bases). Germline values: CDR1 SGDLS, CDR2 YYNGEE. The V end lost 2 bases, the J end lost 2 bases, and 13 bases lay between the germline ends. CDR3 length: 15 amino acids. CDR3 nucleotide sequence: TGTGCCAGCAGCGTCGGGACTTTGGCACAAGAGACCCAGTACTTC. It specifies CASSVGTLAQETQYF.

This chain joins TRBV24-1 and TRBJ2-2, with D perhaps given as TRBD1 or TRBD2 (5 bases each). The CDR3 spans 15 residues. V lost 4 bases, J lost 6 bases, and 14 bases lay in between. Germline values: CDR1 KGHDR, CDR2 SFDVKD. CDR3 sequence (DNA): TGTGCCACCAGTGAAAGGGGCGGGCGGCCCGGGGAGCTGTTTTTT. Amino acid sequence: CATSERGGRPGELFF.

J is TRBJ1-2 and V is TRBV5-8; a possible D gene is TRBD1 (5 bases). V was clipped by 0 bases and J by 3 bases, with 9 bases between them. Germline CDR1 and CDR2: SGHTS and YDEGEE. The CDR3 runs to 14 residues. The CDR3 here is CASSLGGPYYGYTF. DNA for the CDR3: TGTGCCAGCAGCTTGGGGGGCCCCTACTATGGCTACACCTTC.

In its sample, this clonotype was seen a few times. The V call is TRBV20-1, the J call TRBJ2-5; D not certain. CDR3 length: 11 amino acids. V shed 5 bases and J shed 5 bases, with 9 bases lying between them. Germline V gene lookup returns CDR1 DFQATT and CDR2 SNEGSKA (reference sequence). The CDR3 nucleotides are TGCAGTGCTTACTTACGGGAGACCCAGTACTTC. Its translation is CSAYLRETQYF.

J is TRBJ2-7 and V is TRBV5-1; D unclear. Trimming removed 2 bases at V and 6 bases at J, with 9 bases between. The CDR3 length is 12 residues. Germline CDR1 reads SGHRS; CDR2 reads YFSETQ. CDR3 nucleotides: TGCGCCAGCAGCTTAGACATGACCGAGCAGTACTTC. Its translation is CASSLDMTEQYF.

At least ten counts were recorded for this clonotype. The CDR3, as DNA: TGTGCCAGCAGTGCCCCCGGGACCCCGTTCACTGAAGCTTTCTTT. Translation: CASSAPGTPFTEAFF. The rearrangement joins TRBV12-3 or TRBV12-4 to TRBJ1-1; tentative D call: TRBD1 (5 bases). V dropped 5 bases and J dropped 4 bases, with 17 bases sitting between them. This CDR3 comprises 15 residues.

This clonotype was seen many times. The V gene is TRBV24-1, the J gene TRBJ2-3; a weak D match, TRBD2 (6 bases). Germline CDR1 and CDR2: KGHDR and SFDVKD. The CDR3 spans 14 residues. The V gene lost 3 bases and the J gene lost 4 bases, with 10 bases spanning the gap. The CDR3 is CATSDLREPDTQYF. CDR3 nucleotide sequence: TGTGCCACCAGTGATCTCCGGGAGCCAGATACGCAGTATTTT.

As for this clonotype: The missing conserved phenylalanine or tryptophan at the end of this CDR3 makes a read error likely. No DNA is shown, since the ends of the CDR3 on it are uncertain; the CDR3 is the one TCRdb lists. The chain links TRBV23-1 to TRBJ2-5; the tabulated D call, TRBD1, remains unverified against the DNA. TRBV23-1 has ORF status, its function being uncertain. Including both end residues, the CDR3 is 12 amino acids long. This CDR3 reads CASSQFSGTGSL.

The DNA of the CDR3 is TGTGCCAGCAGTTTTCGCCCCTTCGCAGGGACAGATACGCAGTATTTT. The encoded protein is CASSFRPFAGTDTQYF. This chain joins TRBV12-3 or TRBV12-4 and TRBJ2-3; the D gene is possibly TRBD1 (5 bases). V lost 3 bases and J lost 3, with 16 bases in between. CDR3 length: 16 residues.

A single count supports this clonotype. The J gene is TRBJ2-5, the V gene TRBV5-1; tentatively, D is TRBD2 (7 bases). This CDR3 contains 15 residues. V dropped 3 bases and J dropped 1 base, with 13 bases sitting between them. The germline gives CDR1 SGHRS, CDR2 YFSETQ. CDR3 residues: CASSWGGGPQETQYF. The DNA for the CDR3 is TGCGCCAGCAGCTGGGGGGGCGGGCCCCAAGAGACCCAGTACTTC.

The chain links TRBV5-1 to TRBJ2-1, with TRBD2 matching 10 bases. Germline-derived CDR1 and CDR2 are SGHRS and YFSETQ. The CDR3 loop spans 17 amino acids. J lost 4 bases, V lost 5 bases, and 12 bases had no gene match. The CDR3, as DNA: TGCGCCAGCAGTCCAACTTCTGGGACTAGCGTTTACAATGAGCAGTTCTTC. It specifies CASSPTSGTSVYNEQFF.

The V call is TRBV28, the J call TRBJ1-2; the D is unclear. CDR3 size: 13 residues. Germline V gene data show CDR1 as MDHEN and CDR2 as SYDVKM. V lost 5 bases to trimming and J lost 4 bases, with 11 bases between them. The CDR3: CASSHDGFYGYTF. The CDR3 DNA sequence: TGTGCCAGCAGTCATGACGGATTCTATGGCTACACCTTC.

The V call is TRBV7-3, the J call TRBJ1-4; D not resolved. Germline CDR1 and CDR2: SGHTA and FQGTGA. V was pared by 6 bases and J by 0 bases, with 20 bases between. The CDR3 is 18 amino acids. The CDR3 nucleotides read TGTGCCAGCAGATGCCTTCCAGGCAGGCGCCCAACTAATGAAAAACTGTTTTTT. Residues: CASRCLPGRRPTNEKLFF. Looking up the rest from reference TRBV7-3 and TRBJ1-4 gives the full variable domain: GAGVSQTPSNKVTEKGKYVELRCDPISGHTALYWYRQSLGQGPEFLIYFQGTGAADDSGLPNDRFFAVRPEGSVSTLKIQRTERGDSAVYLCASRCLPGRRPTNEKLFFGSGTQLSVL.

The chain is built from TRBV14 and TRBJ2-7; the match to TRBD2 covers 9 bases. The CDR3 runs to 16 residues. Germline assignment: CDR1 SGHDN and CDR2 FVKESK. Germline trimming cut 3 bases from V and 0 bases from J; bases unmatched to any gene: 6. CDR3 loop: CASSQAGLARSYEQYF. The DNA for the CDR3 is TGTGCCAGCAGCCAGGCCGGACTAGCGCGCTCCTACGAGCAGTACTTC.

The chain joins TRBV5-6 to TRBJ1-2; a possible D gene is TRBD1 (6 bases). There are 14 residues in the CDR3. Germline-derived CDR1 and CDR2 are SGHDT and YYEEEE. Trimming pared 1 base from V and 4 bases from J, leaving 11 bases between. The CDR3 coding sequence is TGTGCCAGCAGCTTGCCAGGGGCAACCTATGGCTACACCTTC. It codes for CASSLPGATYGYTF.

This chain joins TRBV13 and TRBJ1-6; 8 nucleotides agree with TRBD1. CDR3 length equals 15 residues. The V gene end was trimmed by 4 bases and the J gene end by 9 bases; junction bases not matched to a gene: 8. Per the germline V gene, CDR1 is PRHDT and CDR2 is FYEKMQ (reference sequence). This CDR3 reads CASSSGTGLGSPLHF. CDR3 DNA: TGTGCCAGCAGCTCGGGGACAGGTTTAGGTTCACCCCTCCACTTT.

This clonotype was seen a handful of times. The V and J genes are TRBV7-9 and TRBJ2-1; TRBD2 matches at 12 bases. The germline V gene encodes CDR1 SEHNR and CDR2 FQNEAQ (reference sequence). The ends lost 6 bases at V and 7 bases at J; junction bases unmatched: 13. The CDR3 has 17 amino acids. CDR3 loop: CASRGGIGTSGRNEQFF. For the CDR3, the DNA is TGTGCCAGCAGGGGGGGGATCGGGACTAGCGGGCGGAATGAGCAGTTCTTC.

This clonotype was seen a handful of times. The V call is TRBV18, the J call TRBJ2-1; 9 nucleotides line up with TRBD2. Germline CDR1 and CDR2: KGHSH and LQKENI. The V gene end was trimmed by 2 bases and the J gene end by 8 bases; junction bases not matched to a gene: 7. The CDR3 is 15 amino acids. The CDR3 loop reads CASSPLAGVVHEQFF. The CDR3 DNA is TGTGCCAGCTCACCATTAGCGGGAGTAGTCCATGAGCAGTTCTTC.

V and J are TRBV6-5 and TRBJ2-7, with D perhaps matching TRBD1 (6 bases). The germline V gene encodes CDR1 MNHEY and CDR2 SVGAGI. Trimming cost V 11 bases and J 4 bases, with 18 bases left between them. The CDR3 runs to 13 residues. CDR3 in DNA: TGTGCCGTCGAGACAGGCCTCGGGTACGAGCAGTACTTC. The encoded protein is CAVETGLGYEQYF.

The chain's CDR3 is CSASFPGGQETQYF. The CDR3 DNA is TGCAGTGCTAGTTTTCCGGGAGGGCAAGAGACCCAGTACTTC. This chain links TRBV20-1 with TRBJ2-5; TRBD2 agrees at 8 bases. Trimming took 3 bases from V and 2 from J; bases not matched to a gene: 5. In germline, CDR1 is DFQATT, CDR2 SNEGSKA (reference sequence). There are 14 residues in the CDR3.

This clonotype was seen more than once but under ten times. The gene calls are TRBV9 and TRBJ2-5; a possible D gene is TRBD2 (5 bases). Trimming cost V 4 bases and J 7 bases, with 11 bases left between them. Germline V lookup: CDR1 SGDLS, CDR2 YYNGEE. The CDR3 loop spans 12 amino acids. CDR3 sequence (DNA): TGTGCCAGCAGCCCCGTAGAGGGGACCCAGTACTTC. Protein: CASSPVEGTQYF.

The J gene is TRBJ2-3, the V gene TRBV11-2; TRBD2 aligns across 9 bases. CDR1 is SGHAT, CDR2 FQNNGV, per germline. With V trimmed by 5 bases and J by 1 base, 4 bases remained unmatched. The CDR3 covers 15 residues. The DNA of the CDR3 is TGTGCCAGCAGCCCATGGACTAGCGGCACAGATACGCAGTATTTT. It encodes CASSPWTSGTDTQYF.

The chain has TRBV12-3 or TRBV12-4 and TRBJ1-3; the D gene is possibly TRBD1 (6 bases). The CDR3 is 14 amino acids. Between the trimmed V and J ends, which lost 7 bases and 4 bases, there was a span of 14 bases. Here the CDR3 reads CASTLAGAGNTIYF. The DNA for the CDR3 is TGTGCCAGCACCCTGGCAGGGGCCGGAAACACCATATATTTT.

The chain employs TRBV7-9 and TRBJ2-5; 8 bases line up with TRBD1. The CDR3 loop spans 13 amino acids. Germline-derived CDR1 and CDR2 are SEHNR and FQNEAQ (reference sequence). Trimming took 6 bases from V and 3 from J; bases not matched to a gene: 3. CDR3 nucleotides: TGTGCCAGCAGGCAGACAGGGGAAGAGACCCAGTACTTC. Its translation: CASRQTGEETQYF. Filled out from reference TRBV7-9 and TRBJ2-5, the complete variable domain reads DTGVSQNPRHKITKRGQNVTFRCDPISEHNRLYWYRQTLGQGPEFLTYFQNEAQLEKSRLLSDRFSAERPKGSFSTLEIQRTEQGDSAMYLCASRQTGEETQYFGPGTRLLVL.

This clonotype was detected a few times. V usage is TRBV3-1 and J usage is TRBJ2-1, with D possibly matching TRBD2 (5 bases). The CDR3 runs to 12 residues. V was clipped by 3 bases and J by 12 bases, with 12 bases between them. Per the germline V gene, CDR1 is LGHDT and CDR2 is YNNKEL (reference sequence). This chain's CDR3 is CASSHTTGSQFF. Here the CDR3 DNA reads TGTGCCAGCAGCCACACGACGGGGTCGCAGTTCTTC.

This sequence joins TRBV9 and TRBJ2-3; D possibly uses TRBD1 or TRBD2 (5 bases each). The CDR3 runs to 12 residues. The V end lost 4 bases, the J end lost 7 bases, and 10 bases lay between the germline ends. CDR1 and CDR2 from the germline V gene are SGDLS and YYNGEE. The CDR3 loop reads CASSYEGYTQYF. The CDR3 DNA reads TGTGCCAGCAGCTACGAGGGGTATACGCAGTATTTT.

The chain couples TRBV7-6 to TRBJ1-1; D is perhaps TRBD1 (6 bases). The CDR3 spans 14 residues. The ends were cut back, 5 bases at V and 4 bases at J, with 14 bases in the middle. Germline lookup yields CDR1 SGHVS and CDR2 FNYEAQ. CDR3 sequence (DNA): TGTGCCAGCAGCCCCGTACAGGGCCCCACTGAAGCTTTCTTT. This encodes CASSPVQGPTEAFF.

V is TRBV7-2 and J is TRBJ2-3; D could derive from TRBD1 or TRBD2 (6 bases each). The germline gives CDR1 SGHTA, CDR2 FQGNSA. The CDR3 consists of 16 residues. Deletions cut 1 base from V and 1 base from J, with 12 bases between. The CDR3 is CASSLGGAWGTDTQYF. Here the CDR3 DNA reads TGTGCCAGCAGCTTAGGGGGGGCTTGGGGCACAGATACGCAGTATTTT.

This clonotype showed up just a few times. This chain joins TRBV12-3 or TRBV12-4 and TRBJ2-5; D unclear. V gave up 3 bases and J gave up 4 bases, with 9 bases separating them. The CDR3 is 13 amino acids. The CDR3 sequence: CASSFGVGETQYF. CDR3 DNA: TGTGCCAGCAGTTTTGGGGTAGGAGAGACCCAGTACTTC.